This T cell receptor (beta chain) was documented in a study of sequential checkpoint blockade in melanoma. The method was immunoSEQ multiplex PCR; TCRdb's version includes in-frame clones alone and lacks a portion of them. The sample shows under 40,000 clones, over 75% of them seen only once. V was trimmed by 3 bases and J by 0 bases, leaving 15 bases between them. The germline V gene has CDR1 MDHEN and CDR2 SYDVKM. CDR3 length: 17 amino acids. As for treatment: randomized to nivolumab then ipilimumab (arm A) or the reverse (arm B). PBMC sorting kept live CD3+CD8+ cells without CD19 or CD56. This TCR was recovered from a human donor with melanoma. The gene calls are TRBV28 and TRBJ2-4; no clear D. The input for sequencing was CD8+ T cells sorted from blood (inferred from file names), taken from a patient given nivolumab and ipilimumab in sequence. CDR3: CASSFPPHTLAKNIQYF. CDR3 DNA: TGTGCCAGCAGTTTCCCCCCTCACACCCTAGCCAAAAACATTCAGTACTTC.